This T cell receptor (beta chain) was recorded in a study of response to subunit inactivated influenza vaccine. This CDR3 contains 14 residues. V was trimmed by 7 bases and J by 0 bases, leaving 9 bases between them. Germline V gene data show CDR1 as SEHNR and CDR2 as FQNEAQ (reference sequence). MiXCR was run by TCRdb on the RT-PCR reads, yielding one entry per CDR3 protein. The profile covers roughly 780,000 distinct CDR3 sequences, with around 18% appearing a single time and approximately 11% taken by the ten largest. The source was PBMCs from blood, collected more than 4 days after vaccination. The chain is built from TRBV7-9 and TRBJ2-2; D ambiguous. The TCR comes from a man in his fifties who received an inactivated influenza vaccine. The CDR3 DNA is TGTGCCAGCAACAACCAAGCGAACACCGGGGAGCTGTTTTTT. Residues: CASNNQANTGELFF.